The entry below describes one T cell receptor beta chain. The antigen remains undetermined. The sample comes from a study of T cell repertoires and HLA-DP antigens. In the study overall: In vitro CD4+ alloreactivity was against HeLa-presented HLA-DP.

Germline V gene sequence: CDR1 SGHTA, CDR2 FQGTGA. Trimming cost V 3 bases and J 2 bases; bases outside gene matches: 4. The length of the CDR3 is 15 residues. TCRdb's table, derived via immunoSEQ multiplex PCR, lists solely in-frame clones and lacks some. The data hold almost 90,000 clones, with approximately 86% observed a single time. This sequence was found in a man in his forties or fifties in good health and CMV-seronegative. The material sequenced was CD4+ T cells from PBMCs. The rearrangement uses TRBV7-3 and TRBJ2-1; 7 nucleotides match TRBD2. The CDR3 spells CASSLRLAAYNEQFF. CDR3 DNA sequence: TGTGCCAGCAGCTTGCGACTAGCAGCCTACAATGAGCAGTTCTTC.